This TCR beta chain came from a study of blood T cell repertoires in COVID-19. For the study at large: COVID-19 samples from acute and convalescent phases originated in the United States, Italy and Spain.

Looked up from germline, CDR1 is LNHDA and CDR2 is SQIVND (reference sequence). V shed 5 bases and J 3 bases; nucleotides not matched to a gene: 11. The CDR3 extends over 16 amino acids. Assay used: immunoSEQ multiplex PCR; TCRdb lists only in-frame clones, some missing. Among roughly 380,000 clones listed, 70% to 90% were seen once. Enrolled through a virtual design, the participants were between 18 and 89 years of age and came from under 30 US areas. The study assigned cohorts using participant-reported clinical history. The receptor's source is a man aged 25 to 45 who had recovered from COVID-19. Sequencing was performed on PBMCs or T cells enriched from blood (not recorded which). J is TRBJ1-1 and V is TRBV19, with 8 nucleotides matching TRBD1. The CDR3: CASSGPRGRYHTEAFF. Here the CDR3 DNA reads TGTGCCAGTAGTGGACCCAGGGGGCGTTATCACACTGAAGCTTTCTTT.